These 10 T cell receptor beta chains were sequenced from one sample in a study of blood T cell repertoires in COVID-19. Sequencing was performed with immunoSEQ multiplex PCR; in TCRdb, only in-frame clones are kept and a portion is missing. The sample yields over 150,000 clones, under 85% seen once. The sample was peripheral blood. Source of these receptors: a man between 60 and 70 years old with COVID-19, enrolled during active disease.

This clone was counted between two and nine times. This sequence joins TRBV25-1 and TRBJ1-2; TRBD1 agrees at 10 bases. V lost 5 bases to trimming and J lost 3 bases; unmatched junction nucleotides: 6. The V gene's germline CDR1 is MGHDK and CDR2 SYGVNS. The CDR3 has 15 residues. The CDR3 region is CASSNRQGADYGYTF. The CDR3 DNA follows: TGTGCCAGCAGTAACCGACAGGGGGCCGACTATGGCTACACCTTC.

The CDR3 loop is CASSQGRGAYYEQYF. CDR3 bases: TGTGCCAGCAGCCAAGGACGGGGGGCTTACTACGAGCAGTACTTC. The gene calls are TRBV14 and TRBJ2-7; the D gene is possibly TRBD2 (7 bases). CDR1 is SGHDN, CDR2 FVKESK, per germline. The CDR3 length is 15 residues. The ends were cut back, 1 base at V and 3 bases at J, with 13 bases in the middle. Supplemented by reference TRBV14 and TRBJ2-7, the full variable domain reads EAGVTQFPSHSVIEKGQTVTLRCDPISGHDNLYWYRRVMGKEIKFLLHFVKESKQDESGMPNNRFLAERTGGTYSTLKVQPAELEDSGVYFCASSQGRGAYYEQYFGPGTRLTVT.

The chain links TRBV30 to TRBJ1-1, with D possibly matching TRBD1 (5 bases). This CDR3 region has 13 residues. Trimming shortened V by 3 bases and J by 3 bases, and 11 bases separated the two germline ends. Germline CDR1 is GTSNPN and CDR2 is SVGIG (reference sequence). CDR3 in amino acids: CAWSVGGYTEAFF. DNA of the CDR3: TGTGCCTGGAGCGTTGGGGGGTACACTGAAGCTTTCTTT.

The chain combines TRBV11-3 with TRBJ2-7; TRBD1 matches at 8 bases. J gave up 5 bases and V 6 bases, and 6 bases lay outside the gene matches. The germline gives CDR1 SGHNT, CDR2 YENEEA. The CDR3 is made up of 13 amino acids. For the CDR3, the DNA is TGTGCCAGCAGTCCCGACAGGGGCCACGAGCAGTACTTC. This encodes CASSPDRGHEQYF.

This chain uses TRBV7-6 with TRBJ2-2, with 8 bases fitting TRBD2. The CDR3 is 19 residues long. V trimming: 1 base; J trimming: 3 bases; junction bases outside the gene matches: 13. Germline values: CDR1 SGHVS, CDR2 FNYEAQ. The CDR3 spells CASSLGLGGSGGDTGELFF. CDR3 bases: TGTGCCAGCAGCTTAGGGCTCGGAGGGTCGGGAGGGGACACCGGGGAGCTGTTTTTT. Drawing the rest from reference TRBV7-6 and TRBJ2-2, the complete variable domain is GAGVSQSPRYKVTKRGQDVALRCDPISGHVSLYWYRQALGQGPEFLTYFNYEAQQDKSGLPNDRFSAERPEGSISTLTIQRTEQRDSAMYRCASSLGLGGSGGDTGELFFGEGSRLTVL.

This chain connects TRBV29-1 to TRBJ1-2; 7 nucleotides align to TRBD1. There are 15 residues in the CDR3. V trimming: 7 bases; J trimming: 4 bases; junction bases outside the gene matches: 15. In germline, CDR1 is SQVTM, CDR2 ANQGSEA. The CDR3 nucleotides read TGCAGCGCGATTGGCGCGGGACAGACAGGCTATGGCTACACCTTC. As protein: CSAIGAGQTGYGYTF.

This chain joins TRBV19 and TRBJ1-1; the D is unclear. Germline CDR1 LNHDA, CDR2 SQIVND (reference sequence). This CDR3 is built from 15 residues. Between the trimmed V and J ends, which lost 3 bases and 6 bases, there was a span of 17 bases. This CDR3 is CASSIYSHGGAEAFF. In DNA form, the CDR3 reads TGTGCCAGTAGTATTTATAGTCATGGCGGGGCTGAAGCTTTCTTT.

The chain has TRBV6-2 or TRBV6-3 and TRBJ1-6; D is possibly TRBD1 (5 bases). V was shortened by 6 bases and J by 7 bases, with 13 bases between the two germline ends. The CDR3 has 14 amino acids. The germline V gene encodes CDR1 MNHEY and CDR2 SVGEGT. The CDR3 region has the DNA TGTGCCAGCAGCCCCCAGGGCGGCAATTCACCCCTCCACTTT. Residues: CASSPQGGNSPLHF.

The chain combines TRBV6-5 with TRBJ1-1, with 9 positions matching TRBD1. The length of the CDR3 is 14 residues. Germline values: CDR1 MNHEY, CDR2 SVGAGI. J was trimmed by 0 bases and V by 6 bases; bases with no gene match: 2. The CDR3 DNA follows: TGTGCCAGCAGCTGGGACAGGGTGAACACTGAAGCTTTCTTT. This translates into CASSWDRVNTEAFF.

The chain has TRBV19 and TRBJ1-2, with TRBD1 as a possible D gene (6 bases). The CDR3 has 13 residues. The germline V gene has CDR1 LNHDA and CDR2 SQIVND (reference sequence). V lost 6 bases and J 5 bases, leaving 13 bases between the germline ends. The CDR3 sequence: CASSPDRLYGYTF. The CDR3 DNA is TGTGCCAGTAGCCCGGACAGATTATATGGCTACACCTTC. Full variable domain (missing parts from reference TRBV19 and TRBJ1-2): DGGITQSPKYLFRKEGQNVTLSCEQNLNHDAMYWYRQDPGQGLRLIYYSQIVNDFQKGDIAEGYSVSREKKESFPLTVTSAQKNPTAFYLCASSPDRLYGYTFGSGTRLTVV.